Listed here is a single T cell receptor beta chain. The sample originates from a study of shared clonotypes between healthy human individuals. Genomic DNA of each subset was evenly split across several immunoSEQ plates. It was on ten immunoSEQ deep assay plates that unsorted PBMC DNA was sequenced. Method: immunoSEQ multiplex PCR; TCRdb's copy keeps in-frame clones and lacks some. The sample lists some 530,000 clones, about 72% occurring once. This receptor was obtained from a woman in her 40s in good health. Some clones in this sample may be carry-over from other donors' samples. Specimen: PBMCs.

CDR3 region: CATSSAGSGKNIQYF. The CDR3 nucleotides are TGTGCCACCAGCAGTGCCGGGAGTGGCAAAAACATTCAGTACTTC. V is TRBV15 and J is TRBJ2-4; the D gene is possibly TRBD2 (6 bases). Germline V gene lookup returns CDR1 LNHNV and CDR2 YYDKDF (reference sequence). This CDR3 comprises 15 residues. V was cut by 3 bases and J by 3 bases, with 12 bases left in between.